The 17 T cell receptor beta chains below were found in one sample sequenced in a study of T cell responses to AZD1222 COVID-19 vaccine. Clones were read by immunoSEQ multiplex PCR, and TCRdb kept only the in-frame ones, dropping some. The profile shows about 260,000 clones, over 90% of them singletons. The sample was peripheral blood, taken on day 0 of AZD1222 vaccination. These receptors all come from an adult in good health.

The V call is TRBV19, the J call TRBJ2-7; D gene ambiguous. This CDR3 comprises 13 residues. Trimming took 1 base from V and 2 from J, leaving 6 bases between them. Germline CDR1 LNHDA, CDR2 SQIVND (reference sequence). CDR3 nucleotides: TGTGCCAGTAGTATAGCCGGAACCTACGAGCAGTACTTC. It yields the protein CASSIAGTYEQYF.

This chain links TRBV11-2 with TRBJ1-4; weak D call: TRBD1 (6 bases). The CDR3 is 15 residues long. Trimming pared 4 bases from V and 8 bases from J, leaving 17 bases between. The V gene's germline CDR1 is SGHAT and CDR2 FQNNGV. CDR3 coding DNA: TGTGCCAGCAGCTCCCAGCGGGGGCCAAACGAAAAACTGTTTTTT. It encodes CASSSQRGPNEKLFF.

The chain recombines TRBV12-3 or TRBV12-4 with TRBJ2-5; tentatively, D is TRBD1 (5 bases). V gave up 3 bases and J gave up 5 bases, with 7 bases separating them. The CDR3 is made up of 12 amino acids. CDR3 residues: CASSFKGETQYF. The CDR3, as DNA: TGTGCCAGCAGTTTTAAGGGGGAGACCCAGTACTTC.

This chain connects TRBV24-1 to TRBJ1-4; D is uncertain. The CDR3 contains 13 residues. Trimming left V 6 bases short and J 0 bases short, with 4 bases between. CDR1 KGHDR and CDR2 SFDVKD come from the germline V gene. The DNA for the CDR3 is TGTGCCACCAGTTCTGCAACTAATGAAAAACTGTTTTTT. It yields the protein CATSSATNEKLFF.

CDR3 protein: CSVEFGAGETQYF. For the CDR3, the DNA is TGCAGCGTTGAGTTTGGGGCGGGGGAGACCCAGTACTTC. The rearrangement uses TRBV29-1 and TRBJ2-5, with D possibly matching TRBD2 (6 bases). The CDR3 consists of 13 residues. Germline assignment: CDR1 SQVTM and CDR2 ANQGSEA. The V end was cut by 3 bases, the J end by 5 bases, with 13 bases between.

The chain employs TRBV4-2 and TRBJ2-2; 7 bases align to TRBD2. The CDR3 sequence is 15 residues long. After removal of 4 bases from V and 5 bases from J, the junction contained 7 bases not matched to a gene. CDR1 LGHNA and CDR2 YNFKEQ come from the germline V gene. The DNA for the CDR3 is TGTGCCAGCAGCCCAGCGGGGAGCACGACCGGGGAGCTGTTTTTT. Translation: CASSPAGSTTGELFF.

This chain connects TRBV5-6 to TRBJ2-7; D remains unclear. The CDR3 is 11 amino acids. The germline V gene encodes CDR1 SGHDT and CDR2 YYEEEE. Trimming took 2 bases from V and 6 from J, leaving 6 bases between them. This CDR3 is CASSFSLEQYF. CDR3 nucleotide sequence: TGTGCCAGCAGCTTTTCTCTCGAGCAGTACTTC.

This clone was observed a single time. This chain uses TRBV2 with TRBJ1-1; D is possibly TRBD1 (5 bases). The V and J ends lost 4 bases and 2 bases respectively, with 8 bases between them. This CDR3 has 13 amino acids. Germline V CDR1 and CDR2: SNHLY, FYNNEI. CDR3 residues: CASSGQLNTEAFF. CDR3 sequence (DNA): TGTGCCAGCAGTGGACAGCTAAACACTGAAGCTTTCTTT.

For the CDR3, the DNA is TGTGCCAGCAGCTTAGGCGGGGGAGGCTCTGGGGCCAACGTCCTGACTTTC. Protein: CASSLGGGGSGANVLTF. This rearrangement joins TRBV11-2 to TRBJ2-6; TRBD2 agrees at 7 bases. The ends lost 1 base at V and 0 bases at J; junction bases unmatched: 3. The CDR3 covers 17 residues. Germline loops: CDR1 SGHAT, CDR2 FQNNGV.

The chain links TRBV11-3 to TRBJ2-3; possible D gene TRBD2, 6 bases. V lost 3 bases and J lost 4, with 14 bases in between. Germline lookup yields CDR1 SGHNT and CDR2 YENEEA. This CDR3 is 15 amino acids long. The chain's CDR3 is CASSFSGSGADTQYF. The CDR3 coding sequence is TGTGCCAGCAGCTTCTCCGGGAGCGGCGCAGATACGCAGTATTTT.

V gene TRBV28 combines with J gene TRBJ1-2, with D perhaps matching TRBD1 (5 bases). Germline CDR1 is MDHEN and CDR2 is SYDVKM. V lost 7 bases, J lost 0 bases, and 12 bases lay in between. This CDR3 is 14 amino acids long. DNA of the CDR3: TGTGCCAGCACCCCGGGGGTAGCTAACTATGGCTACACCTTC. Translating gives CASTPGVANYGYTF.

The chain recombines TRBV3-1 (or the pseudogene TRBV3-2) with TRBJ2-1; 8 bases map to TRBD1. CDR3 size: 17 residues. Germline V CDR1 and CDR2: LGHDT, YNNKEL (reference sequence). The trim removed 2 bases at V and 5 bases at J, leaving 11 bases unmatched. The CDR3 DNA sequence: TGTGCCAGCAGCCAACCACTGGGGACAGGTAAACACAATGAGCAGTTCTTC. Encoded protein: CASSQPLGTGKHNEQFF.

CDR3 bases: TGTGCCAGCAGTTTCAGAGGGAGAGGGAATCAGCCCCAGCATTTT. This codes for CASSFRGRGNQPQHF. This rearrangement joins TRBV28 to TRBJ1-5; no definite D call. This CDR3 has 15 residues. V was pared by 3 bases and J by 4 bases, with 13 bases between. Per the germline V gene, CDR1 is MDHEN and CDR2 is SYDVKM.

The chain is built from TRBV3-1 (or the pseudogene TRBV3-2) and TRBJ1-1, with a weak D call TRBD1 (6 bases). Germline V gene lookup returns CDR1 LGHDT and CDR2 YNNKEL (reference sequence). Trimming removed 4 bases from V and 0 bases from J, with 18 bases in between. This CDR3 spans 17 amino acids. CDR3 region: CASSPTGGHLMNTEAFF. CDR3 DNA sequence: TGTGCCAGCAGCCCCACCGGGGGCCACCTTATGAACACTGAAGCTTTCTTT.

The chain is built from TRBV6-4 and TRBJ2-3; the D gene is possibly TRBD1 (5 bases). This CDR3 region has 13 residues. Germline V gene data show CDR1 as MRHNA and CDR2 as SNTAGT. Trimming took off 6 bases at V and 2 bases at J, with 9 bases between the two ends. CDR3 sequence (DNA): TGTGCCAGCAGCTCAGGGAACACAGATACGCAGTATTTT. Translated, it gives CASSSGNTDTQYF.

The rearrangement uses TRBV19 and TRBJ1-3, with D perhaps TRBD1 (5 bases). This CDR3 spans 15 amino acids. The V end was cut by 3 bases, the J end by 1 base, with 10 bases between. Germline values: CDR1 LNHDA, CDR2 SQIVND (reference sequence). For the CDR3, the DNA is TGTGCCAGTAGTATGCGACAGATTTCTGGAAACACCATATATTTT. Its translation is CASSMRQISGNTIYF.

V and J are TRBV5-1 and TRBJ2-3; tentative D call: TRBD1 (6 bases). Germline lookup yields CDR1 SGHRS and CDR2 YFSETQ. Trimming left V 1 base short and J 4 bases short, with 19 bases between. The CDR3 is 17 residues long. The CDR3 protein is CASSLFRDTLRADTQYF. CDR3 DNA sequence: TGCGCCAGCAGCTTGTTCCGGGACACCCTACGGGCAGATACGCAGTATTTT.